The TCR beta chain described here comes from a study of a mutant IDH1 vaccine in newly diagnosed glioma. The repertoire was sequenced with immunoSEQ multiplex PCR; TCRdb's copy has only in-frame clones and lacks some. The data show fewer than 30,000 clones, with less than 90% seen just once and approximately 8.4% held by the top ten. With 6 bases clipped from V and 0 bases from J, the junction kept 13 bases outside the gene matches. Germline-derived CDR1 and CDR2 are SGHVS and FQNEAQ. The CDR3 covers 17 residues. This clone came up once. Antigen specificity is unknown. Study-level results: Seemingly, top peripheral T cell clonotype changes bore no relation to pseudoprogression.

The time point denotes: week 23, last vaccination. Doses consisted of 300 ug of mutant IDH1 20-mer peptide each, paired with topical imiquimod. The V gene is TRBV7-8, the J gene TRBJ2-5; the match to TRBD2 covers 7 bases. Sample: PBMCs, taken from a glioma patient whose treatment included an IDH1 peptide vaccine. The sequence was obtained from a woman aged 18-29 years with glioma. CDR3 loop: CASSHPWGGTYQETQYF. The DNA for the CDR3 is TGTGCCAGCAGTCACCCCTGGGGAGGGACGTACCAAGAGACCCAGTACTTC.